This TCR beta chain was obtained from a study of post-analysis software for immune sequencing data. Study in general: Disease courses included relapsing-remitting, secondary progressive and progressive-relapsing multiple sclerosis.

Study-level results: Controls had lower frequencies than patients of 4 or 5 TRBV segments, which included TRBV5-6, TRBV5-1 and TRBV20-1. Strong co-clustering by F measure was evident for samples that had been prepared in the same batch. Normalized Chao1 diversity was significantly lower in multiple sclerosis patients than in controls.

Built from TCR beta cDNA, the libraries had unique molecular identifiers in them. Input of roughly 0.95 to 11 million T cells yielded 500,000 to 650,000 cDNA molecules. Each CDR3 protein gets one entry after TCRdb re-called the PCR reads with MiXCR. This table holds 800,000 to 950,000 distinct CDR3 sequences, roughly 58% found once. This CDR3 has 15 residues. V was clipped by 0 bases and J by 2 bases; unmatched bases: 6. CDR1 SQVTM and CDR2 ANQGSEA come from the germline V gene. With regard to this clonotype: Its target is unknown.

The chain joins TRBV29-1 to TRBJ1-2, with 7 positions matching TRBD1. This TCR derives from a girl aged 5-17 years with multiple sclerosis. Sequenced sample: blood. The CDR3 DNA reads as TGCAGCGTTGAAGACTGGAGGGGGCCCAACTATGGCTACACCTTC. It specifies CSVEDWRGPNYGYTF.